This T cell receptor beta chain was sequenced during a study of early T cells in non-severe SARS-CoV-2 infection. About the research overall: Sequencing input comprised bulk RNA from unsorted whole blood; chain pairing was not available.

TCRdb called the 5' RACE reads again in MiXCR, with one record for every CDR3 protein. Among about 73,000 distinct CDR3 sequences listed, roughly 13% were seen once. V was cut by 0 bases and J by 3 bases, with 12 bases left in between. The CDR3 contains 15 residues. CDR1 and CDR2 (germline): LGHDT, YNNKEL (reference sequence). The sequence was obtained from an adult who was a healthcare worker with PCR-confirmed SARS-CoV-2 infection or an uninfected control (not recorded which). The rearrangement links TRBV3-1 to TRBJ2-7; D is undetermined. Sequenced input: whole blood. The CDR3 here is CASSQDLVQIYEQYF. CDR3 sequence (DNA): TGTGCCAGCAGCCAAGATCTTGTACAGATCTACGAGCAGTACTTC.